This entry lists 7 T cell receptor beta chains sequenced from one sample in a study of blood T cells in healthy people across ages. Next came a second PCR, run for roughly 6 to 11 cycles, which used a sample-barcoded 5' primer along with a J-beta primer mix. TCRdb used MiXCR to reprocess the 5' RACE reads, holding one entry per CDR3 protein. The sample holds about 1.1 million distinct CDR3 sequences, approximately 38% seen once. What was sequenced was blood. These receptors all stem from a young man in good health.

This chain links TRBV9 with TRBJ1-1; 8 bases align to TRBD1. The CDR3 contains 15 residues. V shed 4 bases, J shed 1 base, and the junction held 6 bases outside the gene matches. The germline CDR1 and CDR2 sequences are SGDLS and YYNGEE. The CDR3 bases are TGTGCCAGCAGCCGGGGACAGGACTGGAACACTGAAGCTTTCTTT. Amino acids: CASSRGQDWNTEAFF.

The sample holds many counts of this clonotype. This chain links TRBV5-1 with TRBJ2-5; possibly TRBD2 for D (5 bases). Deletions cut 3 bases from V and 3 bases from J, with 15 bases between. Germline CDR1 reads SGHRS; CDR2 reads YFSETQ. CDR3 length: 15 residues. CDR3 protein: CASSSSGTSKETQYF. The CDR3 DNA reads as TGCGCCAGCAGCTCCAGCGGAACATCGAAAGAGACCCAGTACTTC. The variable domain in full, completed from reference TRBV5-1 and TRBJ2-5, reads KAGVTQTPRYLIKTRGQQVTLSCSPISGHRSVSWYQQTPGQGLQFLFEYFSETQRNKGNFPGRFSGRQFSNSRSEMNVSTLELGDSALYLCASSSSGTSKETQYFGPGTRLLVL.

This chain joins TRBV21-1 and TRBJ2-1; TRBD1 is the table's D call and was not checked against the DNA. TRBV21-1 is classified as a pseudogene. The CDR3 is made up of 14 amino acids. CDR3 amino acids: CASSPWSREYEQFF. CDR3 in DNA: TGTGCCAGCAGCCCCTGGAGCAGGGAATACGAGCAGTTCTTC.

This clonotype came up a few times. This sequence joins TRBV20-1 and TRBJ2-7; D perhaps matches TRBD2 (6 bases). From germline, CDR1 is DFQATT and CDR2 SNEGSKA (reference sequence). Between the trimmed V and J ends, which lost 8 bases and 4 bases, there was a span of 15 bases. This CDR3 spans 12 amino acids. In DNA form, the CDR3 reads TGCAGTCTCCTGGGAGGAGGGTACGAGCAGTACTTC. It is translated as CSLLGGGYEQYF.

This CDR3 reads CAWQKGGLNTEAFF. CDR3 sequence (DNA): TGTGCCTGGCAAAAAGGGGGCCTAAACACTGAAGCTTTCTTT. The chain recombines TRBV30 with TRBJ1-1, with 7 bases lining up with TRBD1. The CDR3 contains 14 residues. V dropped 5 bases and J dropped 2; count of bases not matched to a gene: 8. CDR1 GTSNPN and CDR2 SVGIG come from the germline V gene (reference sequence). Variable domain in full (rest from reference TRBV30 and TRBJ1-1): SQTIHQWPATLVQPVGSPLSLECTVEGTSNPNLYWYRQAAGRGLQLLFYSVGIGQISSEVPQNLSASRPQDRQFILSSKKLLLSDSGFYLCAWQKGGLNTEAFFGQGTRLTVV.

This clonotype appeared once. The gene calls are TRBV20-1 and TRBJ1-5; tentative D call: TRBD1 (5 bases). CDR1 and CDR2 (germline): DFQATT, SNEGSKA (reference sequence). This CDR3 is 14 amino acids long. V lost 3 bases, J lost 0 bases, and 9 bases lay in between. The CDR3 here is CSASAQGSNQPQHF. The CDR3 DNA is TGCAGTGCTAGCGCGCAGGGTAGCAATCAGCCCCAGCATTTT.

This sequence joins TRBV6-5 and TRBJ2-1; D is perhaps TRBD1 (5 bases). The J call may be mistaken, given a closer DNA end match to TRBJ2-7. This CDR3 is 15 amino acids long. CDR1 is MNHEY, CDR2 SVGAGI, per germline. The CDR3 sequence: CASSYSRTQNNEQYF. CDR3 nucleotide sequence: TGTGCCAGCAGTTACTCTAGGACACAAAACAATGAGCAGTACTTC.